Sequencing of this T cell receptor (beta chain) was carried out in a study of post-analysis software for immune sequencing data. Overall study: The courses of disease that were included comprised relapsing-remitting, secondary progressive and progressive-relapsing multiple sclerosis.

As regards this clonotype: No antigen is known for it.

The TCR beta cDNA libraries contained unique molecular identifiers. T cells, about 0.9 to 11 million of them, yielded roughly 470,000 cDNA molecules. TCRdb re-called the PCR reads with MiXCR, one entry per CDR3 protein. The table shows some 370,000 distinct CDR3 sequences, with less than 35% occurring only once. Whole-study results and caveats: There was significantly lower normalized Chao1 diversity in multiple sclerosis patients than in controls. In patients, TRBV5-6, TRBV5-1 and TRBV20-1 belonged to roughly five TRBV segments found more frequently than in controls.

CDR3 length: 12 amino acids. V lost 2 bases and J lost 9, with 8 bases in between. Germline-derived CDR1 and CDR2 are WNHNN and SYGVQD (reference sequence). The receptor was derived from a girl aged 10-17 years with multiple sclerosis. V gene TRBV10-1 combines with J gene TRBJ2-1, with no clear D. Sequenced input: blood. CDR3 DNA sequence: TGCGCCAGCAGTGAGGGGTCAGGTGAGCAGTTCTTC. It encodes CASSEGSGEQFF.